The clone carrying this T cell receptor beta chain appeared once. This entry comes from a study of blood T cell repertoires in COVID-19. For the study at large: Sources were T cells, B-cell-depleted T cells, or PBMCs; the material itself was cDNA or gDNA.

In germline, CDR1 is MDHEN, CDR2 SYDVKM. The trim removed 4 bases at V and 0 bases at J, leaving 3 bases unmatched. The CDR3 is made up of 15 amino acids. Original analysis: Cell counts per sample came from amplifying reference gene primers. Libraries were prepared by immunoSEQ multiplex PCR; TCRdb keeps only in-frame clonotypes and omits some of them. V and J calls and clone size are copied from that table; D and trimming were computed from the DNA. The data hold about 92,000 clones, with 75% to 85% observed a single time. The source of this sequence is a woman between 65 and 79 years old with acute or convalescent COVID-19. The sample comprised peripheral blood. The chain uses TRBV28 and TRBJ2-7, with 10 nucleotides matching TRBD2. The chain's CDR3 is CASSSTSGASYEQYF. The DNA of the CDR3 is TGTGCCAGCAGTTCTACTAGCGGGGCCTCCTACGAGCAGTACTTC.